The 4 T cell receptor beta chains given below trace back to one sample, sequenced in a study of shared clonotypes between healthy human individuals. Sequencing was performed with immunoSEQ multiplex PCR; in TCRdb, only in-frame clones are kept and a portion is missing. The sample consists of under 1 million clones, almost 95% of them appearing once. Terminally differentiated effector memory CD45RA+ cells were left out of the naive CD8 fraction, which was CD45RO-negative and positively selected for CCR7. The sample consisted of naive CD8+ T cells sorted from blood. The source is a man between 25 and 39 years old in good health.

The rearrangement uses TRBV10-2 and TRBJ2-2; TRBD2 matches at 7 bases. The CDR3 sequence is 17 residues long. V was pared by 2 bases and J by 6 bases, with 12 bases of the junction left unmatched. The germline gives CDR1 WSHSY, CDR2 SAAADI. The CDR3 here is CASSEQERGLRSGELFF. The CDR3 bases are TGCGCCAGCAGTGAGCAAGAGCGGGGCTTAAGGTCCGGGGAGCTGTTTTTT.

The rearrangement joins TRBV2 to TRBJ1-2; 9 nucleotides match TRBD1. This CDR3 comprises 12 residues. Germline CDR1 is SNHLY and CDR2 is FYNNEI. Trimming at V came to 6 bases and at J to 12 bases, leaving 8 bases not matched to a gene. CDR3 sequence: CASSAGTGRHTF. CDR3 nucleotide sequence: TGTGCCAGCAGCGCGGGGACAGGGAGACACACCTTC.

Turning to this clone: Other DNA sequences in the sample encode the same CDR3. The rearrangement uses TRBV28 and TRBJ1-2; D unclear. Germline V gene sequence: CDR1 MDHEN, CDR2 SYDVKM. The CDR3 has 11 residues. V dropped 3 bases and J dropped 5 bases, with 4 bases sitting between them. The chain's CDR3 is CASSFHYGYTF. DNA of the CDR3: TGTGCCAGCAGTTTTCATTATGGCTACACCTTC.

V is TRBV12-5 and J is TRBJ2-5, with D uncertain. This CDR3 comprises 13 residues. Germline V gives CDR1 LGHNT, CDR2 FRNRAP. V was pared by 1 base and J by 5 bases, with 8 bases between. The CDR3 DNA follows: TGTGCTAGTGGTTTGGGGACGCTTGAGACCCAGTACTTC. Encoded protein: CASGLGTLETQYF.